The present T cell receptor beta chain was sequenced within a study of molecular identifiers for immune sequencing clone quantification. Points from the study as a whole: The sizes of highly expanded clones could be underestimated when identical TCR molecules share a barcode.

Germline CDR1 and CDR2: SNHLY and FYNNEI. The V gene lost 10 bases and the J gene lost 2 bases, with 18 bases spanning the gap. The CDR3 runs to 14 residues. TCRdb re-analysed the PCR reads in MiXCR, keeping a single row per CDR3 protein. The sample shows 300,000 to 350,000 distinct CDR3 sequences, about 21% of them seen only once. This clonotype has just a few counts. Its specificity is unknown. The source material was naive CD8+ T cells from blood, with Jurkat cell RNA spiked in. The subset is: FACS-sorted CD8+CD4-CCR7+CD45RA+ naive T cells. This sequence joins TRBV2 and TRBJ2-7, with a weak D call TRBD2 (6 bases). The receptor was isolated from a human donor in good health. Some libraries in this study had Jurkat cell RNA spiked in. The CDR3 DNA reads TGTGCCATCCAAGAGGGGACTCCTACCTACGAGCAGTACTTC. This sequence encodes CAIQEGTPTYEQYF.